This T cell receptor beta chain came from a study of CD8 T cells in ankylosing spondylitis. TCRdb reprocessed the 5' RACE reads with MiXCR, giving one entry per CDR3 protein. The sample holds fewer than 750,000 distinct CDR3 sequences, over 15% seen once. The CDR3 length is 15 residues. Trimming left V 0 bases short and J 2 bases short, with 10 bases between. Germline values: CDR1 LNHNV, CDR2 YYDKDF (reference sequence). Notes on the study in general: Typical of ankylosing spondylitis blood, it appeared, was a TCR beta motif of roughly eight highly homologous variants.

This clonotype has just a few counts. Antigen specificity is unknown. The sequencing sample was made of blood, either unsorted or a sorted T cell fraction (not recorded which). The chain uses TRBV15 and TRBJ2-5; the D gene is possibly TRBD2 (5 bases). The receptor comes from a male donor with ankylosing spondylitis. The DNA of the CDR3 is TGTGCCACCAGCAGAGATAGAGGCGGGCAAGAGACCCAGTACTTC. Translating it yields CATSRDRGGQETQYF.